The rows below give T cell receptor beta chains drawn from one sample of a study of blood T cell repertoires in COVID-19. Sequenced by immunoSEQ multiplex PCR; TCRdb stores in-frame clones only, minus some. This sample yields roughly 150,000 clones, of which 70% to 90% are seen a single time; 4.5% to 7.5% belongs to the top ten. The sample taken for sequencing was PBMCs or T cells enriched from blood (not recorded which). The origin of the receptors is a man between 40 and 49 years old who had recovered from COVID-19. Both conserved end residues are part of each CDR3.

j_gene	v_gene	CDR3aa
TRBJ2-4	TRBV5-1	CASSLGTGLAKNIQYF
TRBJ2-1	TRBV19	CASKALTGLLKEQFF
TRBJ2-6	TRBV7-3	CASSLGPGSGANVLTF
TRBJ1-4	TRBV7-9	CASSDGEAWQGEKLFF
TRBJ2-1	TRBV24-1	CATSDRPDRAIFYNEQFF
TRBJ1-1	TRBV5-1	CASSAQGAPGTEAFF
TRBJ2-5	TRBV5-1	CASSPANGKSETQYF
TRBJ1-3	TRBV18	CASSADSGNTIYF
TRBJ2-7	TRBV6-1	CASSEVFGGTYEQYF
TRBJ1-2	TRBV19	CASSRMVGGLGYTF
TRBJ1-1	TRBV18	CASSPEQETEAFF
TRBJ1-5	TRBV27	CASSPHRRRDSNQPQHF
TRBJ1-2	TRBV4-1	CASSQSPGQGAYGYTF
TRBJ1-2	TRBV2	CASSVSGGQYNYGYTF
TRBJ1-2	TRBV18	CASSPGRQGGDGYTF
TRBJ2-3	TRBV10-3	CAISDGDRSDTQYF
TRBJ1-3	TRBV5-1	CASSAERWGTGNTIYF
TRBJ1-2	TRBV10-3	CAISGRDSLRDYGYTF
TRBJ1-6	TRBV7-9	CASSTYRGTGYNSPLHF
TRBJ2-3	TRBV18	CASSPAGGTDTQYF
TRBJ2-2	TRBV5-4	CASSLDGRQGMNTGELFF
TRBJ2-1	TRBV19	CASSPDRVGSEQFF
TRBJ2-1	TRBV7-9	CAGERDEQFF
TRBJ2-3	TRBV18	CASSYSGGTDTQYF
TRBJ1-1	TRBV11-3	CASSSQGDTEAFF
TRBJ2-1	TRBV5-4	CASSPRQGTVNEQFF
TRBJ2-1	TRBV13	CASSFASRQRGGSYNEQFF
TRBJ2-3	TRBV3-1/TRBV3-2	CASSQPGGADTQYF
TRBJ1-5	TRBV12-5	CASGLVTSGDRRNQPQHF
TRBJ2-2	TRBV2	CASREQGVNTGELFF
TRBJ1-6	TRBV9	CASSVEGAGNSPLHF
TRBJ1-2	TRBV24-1	CATSDPTGVGYTF
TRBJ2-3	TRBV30	CAWRTLSDTQYF
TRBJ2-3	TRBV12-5	CASGSPLAGSTDTQYF
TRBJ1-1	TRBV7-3	CASSFSGDTEAFF
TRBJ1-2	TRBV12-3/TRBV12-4	CASTLGGGYTF
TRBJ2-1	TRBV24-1	CATSDLPQAGVNNEQFF
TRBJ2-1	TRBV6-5	CASAATYLQFF
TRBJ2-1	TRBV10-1	CASRPGQAPEFF
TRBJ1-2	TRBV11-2	CASSSRQGVSGYTF
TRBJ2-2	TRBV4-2	CASSQEPLAGRPGELFF
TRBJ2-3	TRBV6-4	CASSGAGGSDTQYF